This T cell receptor beta chain was observed in a study of blood T cell repertoires in COVID-19. Whole-study context: Researchers got acute and convalescent COVID-19 samples from the United States, Italy and Spain. T cells, B-cell-depleted T cells, or PBMCs supplied cDNA or gDNA.

V dropped 4 bases and J dropped 6; count of bases not matched to a gene: 7. Germline V gene sequence: CDR1 MNHEY, CDR2 SVGEGT. This CDR3 region has 14 residues. Original processing methods: Reference gene primer amplification yielded estimated nucleated cell counts. TCRdb keeps only in-frame clones here, not all; method: immunoSEQ multiplex PCR. The DNA gave D and trimming, while V, J and clone size come from that table. The table lists 100,000 to 150,000 clones, over 60% of them singletons, with less than 7.5% in the top ten. V and J are TRBV6-2 or TRBV6-3 and TRBJ2-7; TRBD2 aligns across 9 bases. Input material: peripheral blood. The receptor comes from a man aged 65 to 85 with acute or convalescent COVID-19. The CDR3 DNA follows: TGTGCCAGCAGTTCTAGCGGGACCTCGGGCGAGCAGTACTTC. Protein sequence: CASSSSGTSGEQYF.